This is a list of T cell receptor beta chains from one sample in a study of blood T cells in healthy people across ages. TCRdb re-derived calls from the 5' RACE reads in MiXCR, one entry per CDR3 protein. The repertoire includes around 800,000 distinct CDR3 sequences, approximately 44% of them detected once, and roughly a fifth sits in the top ten. The material sequenced was blood. Receptors were obtained from a man in his sixties in good health. Each CDR3 is given with its conserved first and last residue. Fields, in order: clone size, V gene, J gene, D gene, CDR3 DNA, CDR3 protein. A D gene is named only where the DNA matches it firmly. Where a row states a size, it is once, few, many or the class of an expanded clone; other rows omit it.

NA	TRBV24-1	TRBJ1-2	TRBD1	TGTGCCACCAGTGCGGGACAGGCCGATAACTATGGCTACACCTTC	CATSAGQADNYGYTF
NA	TRBV12-3/TRBV12-4	TRBJ2-7	NA	TGTGCCAGCAGAGCGGGCCCGAATCTATACGAGCAGTACTTC	CASRAGPNLYEQYF
NA	TRBV6-2/TRBV6-3	TRBJ2-2	TRBD2	TGTGCCAGCTATACGGGAGCGGGGGCCGGGGAGCTGTTTTTT	CASYTGAGAGELFF
few	TRBV15	TRBJ2-5	NA	TGTGCCACCAGCAGAGGTTCCGGGACCCAAGAGACCCAGTACTTC	CATSRGSGTQETQYF
NA	TRBV5-5	TRBJ1-6	TRBD1	TGTGCCAGCAGCTTGGACGGGACAGACGGTTCACCCCTCCACTTT	CASSLDGTDGSPLHF
few	TRBV20-1	TRBJ1-1	NA	TGCAGTGCTAGGAGCAGGGGTAACACTGAAGCTTTCTTT	CSARSRGNTEAFF
NA	TRBV12-3/TRBV12-4	TRBJ2-7	TRBD1	TGTGCCAGCAGTTTTACAGGGGGTAACGAGCAGTACTTC	CASSFTGGNEQYF
few	TRBV6-2/TRBV6-3	TRBJ2-7	NA	TGTGCCAGCAGTTACTCGGGACTTTACGAGCAGTACTTC	CASSYSGLYEQYF
NA	TRBV13	TRBJ2-1	TRBD2	TGTGCCAGCAGCTTAGGCCGCGTACGGGGGGGGCGGTTCTTC	CASSLGRVRGGRFF
NA	TRBV2	TRBJ2-5	TRBD1	TGTGCCAGCAGTCAGCGGGACAGGGAGTGGGAGACCCAGTACTTC	CASSQRDREWETQYF
once	TRBV24-1	TRBJ1-5	NA	TGTGCCACCAGTGAAACGGGACCGAATCAGCCCCAGCATTTT	CATSETGPNQPQHF
NA	TRBV4-1	TRBJ2-1	TRBD1	TGCGCCAGCAGCCATCGGACAGGGGTAGGAGAGACCCAGTTCTTC	CASSHRTGVGETQFF
NA	TRBV9	TRBJ1-2	NA	TGTGCCAGCAGCGTAAACACAGCCGGCTATGGCTACACCTTC	CASSVNTAGYGYTF
NA	TRBV7-9	TRBJ1-2	TRBD1	TGTGCCAGCAGCTTGGGGTACGGACAGGGCGGCTATGGCTACACCTTC	CASSLGYGQGGYGYTF
few	TRBV7-2	TRBJ2-4	TRBD2	TGTGCCAGCAGCTTATCGTCTAGCGGGGGGCAACGGAACATTCAGTACTTC	CASSLSSSGGQRNIQYF
NA	TRBV7-2	TRBJ2-3	TRBD1	TGTGCCAGCAGCTTAGTTCAGGGGGTAGATACGCAGTATTTT	CASSLVQGVDTQYF
few	TRBV12-3/TRBV12-4	TRBJ1-1	TRBD1	TGTGCCAGCAGTTTAGGCGTCCGGGACAGTGATGGGGACCGTGAAGCTTTCTTT	CASSLGVRDSDGDREAFF
NA	TRBV19	TRBJ1-5	NA	TGTGCCAGTACCCTGGTTCAGGGCCCGAATCAGCCCCAGCATTTT	CASTLVQGPNQPQHF
few	TRBV2	TRBJ2-1	TRBD2	TGTGCTAGCAGTTGGGTTACTAGCGGGGTCCCTAGGGAGCAGTTCTTC	CASSWVTSGVPREQFF
NA	TRBV5-1	TRBJ1-2	NA	TGCGCCAGCAGCTTGGAAGGTTCCGAGGGCTACACCTTC	CASSLEGSEGYTF
NA	TRBV4-3	TRBJ2-5	NA	TGCGCCAGCAGCCAAGATGACCTCCAAGAGACCCAGTACTTC	CASSQDDLQETQYF
NA	TRBV14	TRBJ2-5	NA	TGTGCCAGCAGCCAAGATCGGCAGAACTTAGAGACCCAGTACTTC	CASSQDRQNLETQYF
NA	TRBV20-1	TRBJ2-5	TRBD2	TGCAGTGCTAGCCAGCGGGGTGAGACCCAGTACTTC	CSASQRGETQYF
NA	TRBV10-3	TRBJ2-5	TRBD1	TGTGCCATCAGTCCGGGACAGGGCATCCAAGAGACCCAGTACTTC	CAISPGQGIQETQYF
NA	TRBV7-6	TRBJ2-1	TRBD1	TGTGCCAGCAGCTTAGCCCGGACAGGCCCTAGGGACAATGAGCAGTTCTTC	CASSLARTGPRDNEQFF
few	TRBV4-1	TRBJ1-1	TRBD1	TGCGCCAGCAGCCAAGATAGGACAGGGAGATCTTTCTTT	CASSQDRTGRSFF
NA	TRBV5-6	TRBJ1-2	TRBD1	TGTGCCAGCAGACCGACAGGGGTCTATGGCTACACCTTC	CASRPTGVYGYTF
few	TRBV3-1	TRBJ1-1	NA	TGTGCCAGCACCCTGGGGGATCTTTCGAACACTGAAGCTTTCTTT	CASTLGDLSNTEAFF